This T cell receptor beta chain was identified in a study of T cells in Graves' hyperthyroidism and ophthalmopathy. Study-wide points: The majority of expanded thyroid clonotypes above 0.001 also appeared in blood.

RNA transcripts gave rise to amplified TCR beta CDR3 regions. An initial round of RT-PCR targeting the TCR CDR3 relied on the HTBI primer set. TCRdb processed the multiplex PCR reads anew with MiXCR; each CDR3 protein has one entry. The table lists about 320,000 distinct CDR3 sequences, approximately 17% of them singletons. Per germline, CDR1 GTSNPN and CDR2 SVGIG (reference sequence). The CDR3 is 12 residues long. Between the trimmed V and J ends, which lost 5 bases and 2 bases, there was a span of 9 bases. Newly diagnosed patients aged 18 to 65 had hyperthyroidism of under 2 months' duration. The authors obtained PBMCs from roughly 10 ml of fresh peripheral blood. In this sample, this clonotype turned up many times. No antigen is known for it.

Sequencing was done on a sample of blood. The V gene is TRBV30, the J gene TRBJ1-1; D gene unclear. This receptor was obtained from a man aged 30-40 years with Graves' hyperthyroidism. The CDR3: CAWAQPNTEAFF. CDR3 coding DNA: TGTGCCTGGGCCCAGCCTAACACTGAAGCTTTCTTT.